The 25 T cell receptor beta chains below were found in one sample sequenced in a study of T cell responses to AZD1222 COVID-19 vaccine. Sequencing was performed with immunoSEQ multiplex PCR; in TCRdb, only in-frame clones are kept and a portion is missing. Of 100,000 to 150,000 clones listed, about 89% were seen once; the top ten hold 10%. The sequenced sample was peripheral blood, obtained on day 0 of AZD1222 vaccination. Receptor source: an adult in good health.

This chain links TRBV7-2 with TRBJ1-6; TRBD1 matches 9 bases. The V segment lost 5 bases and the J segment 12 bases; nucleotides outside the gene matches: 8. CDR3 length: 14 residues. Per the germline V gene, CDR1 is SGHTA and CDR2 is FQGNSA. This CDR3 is CASSVRGQGLPLHF. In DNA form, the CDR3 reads TGTGCCAGCAGCGTCAGGGGACAGGGTTTACCCCTCCACTTT. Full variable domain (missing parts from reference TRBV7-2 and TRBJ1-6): GAGVSQSPSNKVTEKGKDVELRCDPISGHTALYWYRQSLGQGLEFLIYFQGNSAPDKSGLPSDRFSAERTGGSVSTLTIQRTQQEDSAVYLCASSVRGQGLPLHFGNGTRLTVT.

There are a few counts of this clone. CDR3 protein: CASSHRQSPYNSPLHF. CDR3 nucleotide sequence: TGCGCCAGCAGCCACAGACAGTCGCCCTATAATTCACCCCTCCACTTT. The chain couples TRBV4-1 to TRBJ1-6, with D perhaps TRBD1 (5 bases). Trimming pared 3 bases from V and 2 bases from J, leaving 11 bases between. The germline gives CDR1 MGHRA, CDR2 YSYEKL. The CDR3 runs 16 residues.

The CDR3 loop reads CASAQVPVGYTF. CDR3 sequence (DNA): TGTGCCAGCGCACAGGTCCCCGTTGGCTACACCTTC. V usage is TRBV28 and J usage is TRBJ1-2; tentative D call: TRBD1 (5 bases). The V and J ends lost 8 bases and 7 bases respectively, with 14 bases between them. The CDR3 loop spans 12 amino acids. Germline CDR1 and CDR2: MDHEN and SYDVKM.

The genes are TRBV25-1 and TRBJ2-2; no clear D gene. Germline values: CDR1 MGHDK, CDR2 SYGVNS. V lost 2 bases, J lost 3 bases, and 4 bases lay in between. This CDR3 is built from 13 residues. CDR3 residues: CASSEQDTGELFF. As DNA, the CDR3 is TGTGCCAGCAGTGAACAAGACACCGGGGAGCTGTTTTTT.

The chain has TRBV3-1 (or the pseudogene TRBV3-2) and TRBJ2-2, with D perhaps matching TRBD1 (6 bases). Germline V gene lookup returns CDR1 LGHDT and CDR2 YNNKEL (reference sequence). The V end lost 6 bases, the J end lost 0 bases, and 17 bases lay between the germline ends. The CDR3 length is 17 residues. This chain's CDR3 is CASSLHGAGANTGELFF. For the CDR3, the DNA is TGTGCCAGCAGTCTCCATGGGGCAGGGGCGAACACCGGGGAGCTGTTTTTT.

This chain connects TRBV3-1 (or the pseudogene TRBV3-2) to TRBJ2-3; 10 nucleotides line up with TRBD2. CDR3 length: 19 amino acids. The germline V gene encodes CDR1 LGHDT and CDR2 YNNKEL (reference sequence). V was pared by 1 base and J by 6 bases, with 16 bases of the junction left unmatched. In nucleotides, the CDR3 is TGTGCCAGCAGCCAAGCTGCCCGCGGACTAGCGGTCTTTGAGGATACGCAGTATTTT. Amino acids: CASSQAARGLAVFEDTQYF.

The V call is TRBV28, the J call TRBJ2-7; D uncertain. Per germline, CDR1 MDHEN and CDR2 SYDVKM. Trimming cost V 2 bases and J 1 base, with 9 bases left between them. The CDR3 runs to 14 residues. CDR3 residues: CASSLTAVSYEQYF. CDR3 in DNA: TGTGCCAGCAGTTTAACGGCAGTGTCCTACGAGCAGTACTTC.

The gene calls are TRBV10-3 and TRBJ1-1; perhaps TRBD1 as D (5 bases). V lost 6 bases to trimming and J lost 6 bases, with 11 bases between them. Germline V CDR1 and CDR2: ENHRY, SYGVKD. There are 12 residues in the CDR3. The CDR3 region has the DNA TGTGCCATCAGGGACTTAGGGGCTGAAGCTTTCTTT. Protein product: CAIRDLGAEAFF.

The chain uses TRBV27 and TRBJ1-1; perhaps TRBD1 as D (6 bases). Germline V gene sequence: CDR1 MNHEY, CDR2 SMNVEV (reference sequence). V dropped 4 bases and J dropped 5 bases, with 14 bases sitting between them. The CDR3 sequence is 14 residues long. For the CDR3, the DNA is TGTGCCAGCAGTTGGGAGTGGGGGCGAACTGAAGCTTTCTTT. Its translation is CASSWEWGRTEAFF.

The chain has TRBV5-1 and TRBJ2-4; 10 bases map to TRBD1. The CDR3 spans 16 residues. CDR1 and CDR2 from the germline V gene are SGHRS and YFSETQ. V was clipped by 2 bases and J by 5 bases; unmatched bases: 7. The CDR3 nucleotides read TGCGCCAGCAGCTTATCGACAGGGGGCTTGGAAAACATTCAGTACTTC. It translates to CASSLSTGGLENIQYF.

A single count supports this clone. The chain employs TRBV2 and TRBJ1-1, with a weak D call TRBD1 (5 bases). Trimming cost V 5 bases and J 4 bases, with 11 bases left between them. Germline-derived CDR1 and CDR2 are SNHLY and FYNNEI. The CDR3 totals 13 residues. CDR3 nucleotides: TGTGCCAGCAGTAAGGGACCGGGCACTGAAGCTTTCTTT. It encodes CASSKGPGTEAFF.

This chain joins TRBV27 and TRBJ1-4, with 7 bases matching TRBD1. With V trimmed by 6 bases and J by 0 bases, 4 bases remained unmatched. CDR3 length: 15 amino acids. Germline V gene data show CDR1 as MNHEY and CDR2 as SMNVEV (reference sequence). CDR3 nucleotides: TGTGCCAGCAGGCCCAGGGGGACAACTAATGAAAAACTGTTTTTT. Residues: CASRPRGTTNEKLFF.

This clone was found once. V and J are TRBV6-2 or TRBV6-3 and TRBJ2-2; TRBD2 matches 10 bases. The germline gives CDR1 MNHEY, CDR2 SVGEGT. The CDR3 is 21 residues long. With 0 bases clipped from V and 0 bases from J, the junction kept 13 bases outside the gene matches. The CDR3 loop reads CASSYSTGVIAGGSNTGELFF. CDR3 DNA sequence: TGTGCCAGCAGTTACTCTACAGGGGTAATAGCGGGAGGATCGAACACCGGGGAGCTGTTTTTT.

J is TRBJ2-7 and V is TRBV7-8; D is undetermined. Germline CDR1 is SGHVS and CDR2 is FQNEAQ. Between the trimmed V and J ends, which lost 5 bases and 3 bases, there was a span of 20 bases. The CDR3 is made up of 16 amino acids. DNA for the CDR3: TGTGCCAGCAGCCCACCCCCGTACGCTAAAAACTACGAGCAGTACTTC. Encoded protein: CASSPPPYAKNYEQYF.

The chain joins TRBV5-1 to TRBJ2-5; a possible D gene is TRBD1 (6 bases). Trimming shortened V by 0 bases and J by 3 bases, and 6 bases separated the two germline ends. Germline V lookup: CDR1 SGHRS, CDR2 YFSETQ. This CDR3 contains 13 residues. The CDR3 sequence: CASSLGTEETQYF. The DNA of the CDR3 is TGCGCCAGCAGCTTGGGGACAGAAGAGACCCAGTACTTC.

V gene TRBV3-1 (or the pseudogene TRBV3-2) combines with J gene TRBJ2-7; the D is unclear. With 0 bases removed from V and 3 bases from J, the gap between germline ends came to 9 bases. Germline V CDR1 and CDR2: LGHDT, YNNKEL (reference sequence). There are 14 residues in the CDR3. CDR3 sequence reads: CASSQDPSSYEQYF. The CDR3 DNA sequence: TGTGCCAGCAGCCAAGATCCTAGTAGCTACGAGCAGTACTTC.

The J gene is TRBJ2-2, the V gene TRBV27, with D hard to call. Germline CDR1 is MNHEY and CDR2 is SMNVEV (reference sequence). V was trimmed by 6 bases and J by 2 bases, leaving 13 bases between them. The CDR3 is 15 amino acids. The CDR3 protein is CASSPSLVNTGELFF. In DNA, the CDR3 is TGTGCCAGCAGCCCCTCCTTGGTAAACACCGGGGAGCTGTTTTTT.

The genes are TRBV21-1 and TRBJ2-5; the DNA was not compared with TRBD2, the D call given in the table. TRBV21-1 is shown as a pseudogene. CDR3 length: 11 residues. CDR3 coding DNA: TGTGCCACCACGGGCCAAGAGACCCAGTACTTC. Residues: CATTGQETQYF.

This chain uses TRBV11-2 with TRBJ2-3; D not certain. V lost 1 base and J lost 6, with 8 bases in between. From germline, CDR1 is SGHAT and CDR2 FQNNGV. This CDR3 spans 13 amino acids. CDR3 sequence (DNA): TGTGCCAGCAGCTTAGTATATGCGGATACGCAGTATTTT. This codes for CASSLVYADTQYF.

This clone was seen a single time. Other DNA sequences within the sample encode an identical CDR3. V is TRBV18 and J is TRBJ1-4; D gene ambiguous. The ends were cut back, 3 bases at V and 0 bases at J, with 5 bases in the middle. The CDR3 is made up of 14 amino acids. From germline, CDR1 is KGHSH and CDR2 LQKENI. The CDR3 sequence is CASSPAATNEKLFF. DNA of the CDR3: TGTGCCAGCTCACCTGCGGCAACTAATGAAAAACTGTTTTTT.

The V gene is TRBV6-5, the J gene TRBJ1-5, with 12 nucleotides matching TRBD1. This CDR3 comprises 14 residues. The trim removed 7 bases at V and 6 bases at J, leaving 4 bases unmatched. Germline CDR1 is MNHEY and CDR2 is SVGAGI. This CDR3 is CASTGTGGIQPQHF. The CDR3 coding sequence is TGTGCCAGCACCGGGACAGGGGGCATTCAGCCCCAGCATTTT.

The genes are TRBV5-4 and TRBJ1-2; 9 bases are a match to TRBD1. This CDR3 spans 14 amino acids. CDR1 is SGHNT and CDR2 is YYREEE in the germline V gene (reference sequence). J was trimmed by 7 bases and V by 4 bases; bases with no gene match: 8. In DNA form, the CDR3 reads TGTGCCAGCAGCCGGACAGGGGCCGGGGGTGGCTACACCTTC. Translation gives CASSRTGAGGGYTF.

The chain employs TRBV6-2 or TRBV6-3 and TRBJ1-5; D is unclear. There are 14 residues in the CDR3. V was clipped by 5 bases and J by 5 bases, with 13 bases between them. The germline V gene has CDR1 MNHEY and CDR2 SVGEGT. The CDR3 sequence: CASSPYSPHQPQHF. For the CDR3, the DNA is TGTGCCAGCAGTCCCTACTCCCCCCATCAGCCCCAGCATTTT.

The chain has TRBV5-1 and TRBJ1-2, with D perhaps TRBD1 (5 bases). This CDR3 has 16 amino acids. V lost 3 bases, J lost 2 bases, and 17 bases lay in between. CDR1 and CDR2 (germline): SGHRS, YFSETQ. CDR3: CASSYGGGRANYGYTF. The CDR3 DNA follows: TGCGCCAGCAGCTATGGTGGGGGGAGGGCGAACTATGGCTACACCTTC.

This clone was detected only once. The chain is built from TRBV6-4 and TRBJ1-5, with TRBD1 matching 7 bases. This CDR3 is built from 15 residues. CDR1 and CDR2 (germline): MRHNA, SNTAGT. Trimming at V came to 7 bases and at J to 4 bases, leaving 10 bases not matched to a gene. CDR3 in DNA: TGTGCCAGCATCCGTGGGACAGTCAAAAATCAGCCCCAGCATTTT. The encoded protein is CASIRGTVKNQPQHF.